This passage covers 31 T cell receptor beta chains from one sample sequenced in a study of T cell repertoires in cytomegalovirus infection. Each CDR3 protein is one row after TCRdb ran MiXCR on the reads. The sample contains approximately 750,000 distinct CDR3 sequences, roughly a third of which appear only once. Sequencing used PBMCs. Every receptor here comes from a human donor in good health (CMV status not recorded). Some clones in this sample may be carry-over from other donors' samples.

The chain has TRBV5-8 and TRBJ1-1, with D unresolved. The CDR3 is 14 residues long. The V end was cut by 4 bases, the J end by 7 bases, with 17 bases between. Germline CDR1 reads SGHTS; CDR2 reads YDEGEE. The CDR3 loop reads CASSMRTLTDEAFF. In nucleotides, the CDR3 is TGTGCCAGCAGCATGAGGACCTTAACTGATGAAGCTTTCTTT.

The V call is TRBV7-2, the J call TRBJ1-1, with 7 nucleotides matching TRBD1. This CDR3 comprises 14 residues. Losses at the gene ends were 2 bases for V and 10 bases for J; bases not matched to a gene: 10. The germline V gene encodes CDR1 SGHTA and CDR2 FQGNSA. CDR3 residues: CASSLRGTATAAFF. The CDR3 bases are TGTGCCAGCAGCTTAAGAGGGACAGCGACGGCAGCTTTCTTT. The entire variable domain, with the rest obtained from reference TRBV7-2 and TRBJ1-1, is as follows: GAGVSQSPSNKVTEKGKDVELRCDPISGHTALYWYRQSLGQGLEFLIYFQGNSAPDKSGLPSDRFSAERTGGSVSTLTIQRTQQEDSAVYLCASSLRGTATAAFFGQGTRLTVV.

This clonotype has more than one count but fewer than ten. The chain uses TRBV11-2 and TRBJ1-1; D possibly corresponds to TRBD1 (6 bases). V lost 4 bases and J 0 bases, leaving 24 bases between the germline ends. The CDR3 loop spans 19 amino acids. CDR1 and CDR2 from the germline V gene are SGHAT and FQNNGV. As DNA, the CDR3 is TGTGCCAGCAGCTCCACCCCGTTTGGACAGAACGAAATGAACACTGAAGCTTTCTTT. It specifies CASSSTPFGQNEMNTEAFF. The whole variable domain, filled in from reference TRBV11-2 and TRBJ1-1, reads EAGVAQSPRYKIIEKRQSVAFWCNPISGHATLYWYQQILGQGPKLLIQFQNNGVVDDSQLPKDRFSAERLKGVDSTLKIQPAKLEDSAVYLCASSSTPFGQNEMNTEAFFGQGTRLTVV.

This chain connects TRBV2 to TRBJ2-7, with TRBD2 identical over 15 bases. The CDR3 has 13 residues. The germline gives CDR1 SNHLY, CDR2 FYNNEI. V was pared by 9 bases and J by 6 bases, with 3 bases of the junction left unmatched. Here the CDR3 DNA reads TGTGCCAGTCGGACTAGCGGGAGGGCCGAGCAGTACTTC. Its translation is CASRTSGRAEQYF.

Only one count was recorded for this clonotype. One junction end disagrees with the germline gene, perhaps due to a read error. The chain has TRBV15 and TRBJ1-3, with TRBD1 matching 8 bases. The CDR3 is made up of 15 amino acids. Germline values: CDR1 LNHNV, CDR2 YYDKDF (reference sequence). CDR3 amino acids: CATSGDRGAGNTIYF. The CDR3 DNA sequence: TGTGCCACCAGCGGAGACAGGGGTGCTGGAAACACCATATATTTT. The whole variable domain, filled in from reference TRBV15 and TRBJ1-3, reads DAMVIQNPRYQVTQFGKPVTLSCSQTLNHNVMYWYQQKSSQAPKLLFHYYDKDFNNEADTPDNFQSRRPNTSFCFLDIRSPGLGDTAMYLCATSGDRGAGNTIYFGEGSWLTVV.

As regards this clonotype: A much larger clone differs from this one at a single base, so this may be a read error. The chain couples TRBV7-8 to TRBJ2-2, with 8 bases that match TRBD2. The CDR3 length is 15 residues. Per germline, CDR1 SGHVS and CDR2 FQNEAQ. Here the CDR3 reads CASSQREISTGEMFF. For the CDR3, the DNA is TGTGCCAGCAGCCAGCGGGAGATAAGCACCGGGGAGATGTTTTTT.

The table lists this clonotype with many counts. V and J are TRBV28 and TRBJ1-6; D is uncertain. There are 15 residues in the CDR3. V lost 3 bases and J 2 bases, leaving 8 bases between the germline ends. The germline V gene encodes CDR1 MDHEN and CDR2 SYDVKM. The CDR3 reads CASSLAGTYNSPLHF. CDR3 coding DNA: TGTGCCAGCAGTTTGGCCGGGACCTATAATTCACCCCTCCACTTT.

The DNA of the CDR3 is TGTGCCAGCAGTTTATACCAGGGGTTGGGCAATCAGCCCCAGCATTTT. Encoded protein: CASSLYQGLGNQPQHF. The chain employs TRBV27 and TRBJ1-5; weak D call: TRBD1 (6 bases). Trimming took off 1 base at V and 2 bases at J, with 12 bases between the two ends. CDR1 and CDR2 (germline): MNHEY, SMNVEV (reference sequence). This CDR3 spans 16 amino acids.

This clonotype was recorded at least ten times. J is TRBJ1-6 and V is TRBV7-6, with TRBD1 matching 8 bases. Germline CDR1 reads SGHVS; CDR2 reads FNYEAQ. The CDR3 covers 13 residues. J was trimmed by 9 bases and V by 5 bases; bases with no gene match: 3. DNA for the CDR3: TGTGCCAGCAGCACAGGGGGGAGTTCACCCCTCCACTTT. This codes for CASSTGGSSPLHF.

The gene calls are TRBV7-3 and TRBJ1-2; 7 positions agree with TRBD1. CDR1 and CDR2 (germline): SGHTA, FQGTGA. The CDR3 contains 16 residues. With V trimmed by 0 bases and J by 2 bases, 6 bases remained unmatched. This CDR3 reads CASSLTPDRDNYGYTF. For the CDR3, the DNA is TGTGCCAGCAGCTTAACCCCCGACAGGGACAACTATGGCTACACCTTC.

This clonotype was picked up a small number of times. At one boundary the junction diverges from the germline segment, which might be a read error. V and J are TRBV19 and TRBJ2-1; D could derive from TRBD1 or TRBD2 (5 bases each). CDR3 length equals 16 residues. In germline, CDR1 is LNHDA, CDR2 SQIVND (reference sequence). The CDR3 spells CASSIGLGETYNEQFF. For the CDR3, the DNA is TGTGCCAGTAGCATAGGGTTGGGGGAGACCTACAATGAGCAGTTCTTC.

In its sample, this clonotype was seen many times. The chain has TRBV6-1 and TRBJ2-1; 10 bases line up with TRBD2. Trimming at V came to 5 bases and at J to 10 bases, leaving 5 bases not matched to a gene. Germline V gene lookup returns CDR1 MNHNS and CDR2 SASEGT. There are 13 residues in the CDR3. Here the CDR3 reads CASSKREGGEQFF. The CDR3 region has the DNA TGTGCCAGCAGTAAGCGGGAGGGCGGAGAGCAGTTCTTC.

This chain links TRBV7-2 with TRBJ2-5, with TRBD2 identical over 8 bases. The CDR3 consists of 15 residues. V lost 2 bases, J lost 2 bases, and 4 bases stayed unmatched. Germline V gene data show CDR1 as SGHTA and CDR2 as FQGNSA. The CDR3 DNA sequence: TGTGCCAGCAGCTTAAACGCGGGAGGACAAGAGACCCAGTACTTC. Residues: CASSLNAGGQETQYF. The complete variable domain, with remaining parts taken from reference TRBV7-2 and TRBJ2-5, reads GAGVSQSPSNKVTEKGKDVELRCDPISGHTALYWYRQSLGQGLEFLIYFQGNSAPDKSGLPSDRFSAERTGGSVSTLTIQRTQQEDSAVYLCASSLNAGGQETQYFGPGTRLLVL.

The rearrangement joins TRBV5-4 to TRBJ2-5; TRBD2 is a possible D gene (5 bases). The V gene lost 4 bases and the J gene lost 5 bases, with 24 bases spanning the gap. CDR3 size: 17 residues. Germline-derived CDR1 and CDR2 are SGHNT and YYREEE (reference sequence). In nucleotides, the CDR3 is TGTGCCAGCAGCGGAGGCGAGGAAGTCTTTATTCGGGAGACCCAGTACTTC. Residues: CASSGGEEVFIRETQYF.

The CDR3 loop reads CSARPGPNTPNYGYTF. Here the CDR3 DNA reads TGCAGTGCTCGCCCCGGGCCTAATACTCCGAACTATGGCTACACCTTC. The chain recombines TRBV20-1 with TRBJ1-2; D not resolved. Germline V gene sequence: CDR1 DFQATT, CDR2 SNEGSKA (reference sequence). V was trimmed by 5 bases and J by 2 bases, leaving 21 bases between them. The CDR3 length is 16 residues.

This chain connects TRBV6-1 to TRBJ2-6; 8 bases fit TRBD1. CDR1 and CDR2 from the germline V gene are MNHNS and SASEGT. CDR3 size: 18 residues. The junction had 5 bases not matched to a gene; V was cut back by 1 base and J by 0 bases. The CDR3 loop is CASSEDGQGASGANVLTF. The CDR3 region has the DNA TGTGCCAGCAGTGAAGACGGGCAGGGGGCCTCTGGGGCCAACGTCCTGACTTTC.

The table lists this clonotype with a few counts. The rearrangement uses TRBV28 and TRBJ1-2; D might be TRBD1 (6 bases). CDR1 is MDHEN and CDR2 is SYDVKM in the germline V gene. Trimming cost V 5 bases and J 9 bases, with 22 bases left between them. This CDR3 comprises 15 residues. The CDR3 here is CASSPPGRGDSSYTF. Written as DNA, the CDR3 is TGTGCCAGCAGTCCCCCGGGTAGGGGGGATTCGAGCTACACCTTC.

This clonotype has only a few counts. This sequence joins TRBV6-1 and TRBJ1-2; D is ambiguous. The V end lost 3 bases, the J end lost 7 bases, and 27 bases lay between the germline ends. The CDR3 is 18 residues long. Germline V gene lookup returns CDR1 MNHNS and CDR2 SASEGT. The CDR3 DNA sequence: TGTGCCAGCAGTGATGGGTACCCGGTCCCTTCAACAGTGGGTGGCTACACCTTC. This sequence encodes CASSDGYPVPSTVGGYTF.

This clonotype appeared a single time. The chain links TRBV29-1 to TRBJ2-2; 7 bases match TRBD1. J lost 2 bases, V lost 7 bases, and 7 bases had no gene match. This CDR3 comprises 14 residues. Germline CDR1 is SQVTM and CDR2 is ANQGSEA. The CDR3 DNA follows: TGCAGCGCGCTGGGACAGAAAAACACCGGGGAGCTGTTTTTT. Translated: CSALGQKNTGELFF.

J is TRBJ1-6 and V is TRBV7-9; no clear D gene. CDR3 size: 14 residues. CDR1 and CDR2 (germline): SEHNR, FQNEAQ (reference sequence). V was clipped by 1 base and J by 3 bases, with 4 bases between them. In nucleotides, the CDR3 is TGTGCCAGCAGCTTAGTGCTCTATAATTCACCCCTCCACTTT. Translated, it gives CASSLVLYNSPLHF.

There are a few counts of this clonotype. The rearrangement joins TRBV7-6 to TRBJ1-4; no firm D call. V was cut by 5 bases and J by 4 bases, with 5 bases left in between. Germline V gene data show CDR1 as SGHVS and CDR2 as FNYEAQ. CDR3 length: 12 amino acids. The CDR3 sequence is CASSEINEKLFF. The CDR3 DNA sequence: TGTGCCAGCAGCGAGATTAATGAAAAACTGTTTTTT.

This clonotype has only a few counts. The chain is built from TRBV6-5 and TRBJ1-6, with 7 bases identical to TRBD1. CDR3 length equals 16 residues. Germline trimming cut 0 bases from V and 9 bases from J; bases unmatched to any gene: 8. The V gene's germline CDR1 is MNHEY and CDR2 SVGAGI. The DNA for the CDR3 is TGTGCCAGCAGTTACTCACTCACAGGGGTCGGTTCACCCCTCCACTTT. Its translation is CASSYSLTGVGSPLHF.

This clonotype came up once. The junction differs from germline at one of its ends, possibly a read error. The CDR3 DNA is TGTGCAAGTAGTTTTAGCAATCCGCCCCCGCATTTT. Protein product: CASSFSNPPPHF. The chain is built from TRBV19 and TRBJ1-5; no reliable D call. This CDR3 comprises 12 residues. Germline V gene lookup returns CDR1 LNHDA and CDR2 SQIVND (reference sequence).

V gene TRBV7-9 combines with J gene TRBJ1-1; 7 bases match TRBD1. The trim removed 3 bases at V and 4 bases at J, leaving 11 bases unmatched. Germline V gene sequence: CDR1 SEHNR, CDR2 FQNEAQ (reference sequence). The CDR3 is 16 residues long. The CDR3 DNA reads TGTGCCAGCAGCTTCCCTCTTCGCACAGGGGCCACTGAAGCTTTCTTT. Its protein is CASSFPLRTGATEAFF.

This clonotype occurred many times. The chain employs TRBV7-6 and TRBJ2-5, with no clear D. The CDR3 totals 15 residues. The germline V gene has CDR1 SGHVS and CDR2 FNYEAQ. Trimming left V 2 bases short and J 3 bases short, with 13 bases between. CDR3 sequence (DNA): TGTGCCAGCAGCTTATTAACCGATCGGGAAGAGACCCAGTACTTC. As protein: CASSLLTDREETQYF.

The rearrangement uses TRBV6-6 and TRBJ2-5; 9 nucleotides match TRBD2. The germline V gene has CDR1 MNHNY and CDR2 SVGAGI (reference sequence). This CDR3 has 17 residues. Trimming removed 0 bases from V and 1 base from J; junction bases left unmatched: 6. The CDR3 DNA sequence: TGTGCCAGCAGTTACTCTTCGACTAGCGGCTTCCAAGAGACCCAGTACTTC. Amino acids: CASSYSSTSGFQETQYF.

This clonotype was detected many times. The chain recombines TRBV28 with TRBJ2-7; D not certain. This CDR3 has 14 residues. V was trimmed by 6 bases and J by 2 bases, leaving 14 bases between them. The germline gives CDR1 MDHEN, CDR2 SYDVKM. For the CDR3, the DNA is TGTGCCAGCAGGCCGTCCTCCGGGCCCTACGAGCAGTACTTC. Translation: CASRPSSGPYEQYF. Looking up the rest from reference TRBV28 and TRBJ2-7 gives the full variable domain: DVKVTQSSRYLVKRTGEKVFLECVQDMDHENMFWYRQDPGLGLRLIYFSYDVKMKEKGDIPEGYSVSREKKERFSLILESASTNQTSMYLCASRPSSGPYEQYFGPGTRLTVT.

The V and J genes are TRBV7-8 and TRBJ2-3; perhaps TRBD2 as D (6 bases). CDR1 is SGHVS, CDR2 FQNEAQ, per germline. The CDR3 is made up of 15 amino acids. Deletions cut 5 bases from V and 1 base from J, with 13 bases between. CDR3 sequence (DNA): TGTGCCAGCAGCCCCCAGGGACTTCGCACAGATACGCAGTATTTT. This sequence encodes CASSPQGLRTDTQYF.

The CDR3 DNA sequence: TGCGCCAGCAGCCAAGAAGGTCCAGGGGGGTCTGGCTACACCTTC. It specifies CASSQEGPGGSGYTF. The chain couples TRBV4-1 to TRBJ1-2; 7 bases are a match to TRBD1. Losses at the gene ends were 0 bases for V and 7 bases for J; bases not matched to a gene: 8. The germline V gene encodes CDR1 MGHRA and CDR2 YSYEKL. This CDR3 has 15 amino acids.

In its sample, this clonotype was seen a few times. This chain uses TRBV7-8 with TRBJ2-7; D gene uncertain. Trimming left V 1 base short and J 5 bases short, with 9 bases between. Germline V lookup: CDR1 SGHVS, CDR2 FQNEAQ. This CDR3 region has 13 residues. The CDR3 bases are TGTGCCAGCAGCTTAGAAAGGGAACACGAGCAGTACTTC. It is translated as CASSLEREHEQYF.

The rearrangement uses TRBV4-1 and TRBJ1-5; D is unclear. Between the trimmed V and J ends, which lost 1 base and 3 bases, there was a span of 7 bases. The CDR3 is 14 amino acids. From germline, CDR1 is MGHRA and CDR2 YSYEKL. CDR3 residues: CASSQVTHNQPQHF. In DNA, the CDR3 is TGCGCCAGCAGCCAAGTGACCCACAATCAGCCCCAGCATTTT.